This TCR beta chain was retrieved from a study of T cells in localized non-small cell lung cancer. CDR1 SNHLY and CDR2 FYNNEI come from the germline V gene. The V end lost 7 bases, the J end lost 5 bases, and 12 bases lay between the germline ends. This CDR3 has 13 residues. General study points: Exceeding tumor, uninvolved adjacent lung had the highest T cell clonality.

Data came from immunoSEQ multiplex PCR; TCRdb stores just in-frame clones and leaves some out. The sample lists 100,000 to 150,000 clones, around 89% occurring once. This clone has only a few counts. The antigen is unknown. The chain employs TRBV2 and TRBJ1-5; D is uncertain. The clonotype comes from a female donor older than 55 with stage I lung adenocarcinoma. Sequencing used peripheral blood, obtained before any cancer treatment. The CDR3 sequence is CASTQEGYQPQHF. For the CDR3, the DNA is TGTGCCAGCACTCAGGAGGGATATCAGCCCCAGCATTTT.